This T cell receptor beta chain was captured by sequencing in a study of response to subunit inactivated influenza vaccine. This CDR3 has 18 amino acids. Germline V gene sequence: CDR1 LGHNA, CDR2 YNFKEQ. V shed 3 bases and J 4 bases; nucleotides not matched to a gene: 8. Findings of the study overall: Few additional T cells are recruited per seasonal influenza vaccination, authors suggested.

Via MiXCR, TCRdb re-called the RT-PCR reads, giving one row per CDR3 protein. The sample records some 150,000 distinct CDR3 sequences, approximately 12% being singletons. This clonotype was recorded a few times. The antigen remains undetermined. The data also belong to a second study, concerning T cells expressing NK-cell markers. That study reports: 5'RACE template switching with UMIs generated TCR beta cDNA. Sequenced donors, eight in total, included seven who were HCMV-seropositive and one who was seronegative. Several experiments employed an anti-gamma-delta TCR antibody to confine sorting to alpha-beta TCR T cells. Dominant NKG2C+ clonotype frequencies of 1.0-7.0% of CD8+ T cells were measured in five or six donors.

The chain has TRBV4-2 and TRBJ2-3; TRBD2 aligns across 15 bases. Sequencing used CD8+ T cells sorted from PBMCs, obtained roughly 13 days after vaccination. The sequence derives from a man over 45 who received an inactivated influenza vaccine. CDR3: CASSHYPGTSGRSDTQYF. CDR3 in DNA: TGTGCCAGCAGCCACTATCCTGGGACTAGCGGGAGGTCAGATACGCAGTATTTT.